The clone carrying this TCR beta chain occurred many times. V gave up 8 bases and J gave up 0 bases; unmatched junction bases: 9. Germline V gives CDR1 SNHLY, CDR2 FYNNEI. The CDR3 runs 17 residues. The sample belongs to a study of metastatic and nonmetastatic thyroid tumors. The wider study: Peripheral blood and tumor or nodule samples from malignant and benign thyroid patients were compared.

TCRdb used MiXCR to call clones anew from the PCR reads. The table includes some 24,000 clones, around 20% detected once. No patient received treatment before thyroid surgery. The sample was blood. The rearrangement joins TRBV2 to TRBJ1-5, with 11 bases aligning to TRBD1. The clonotype was recovered from a male donor with papillary thyroid cancer or a benign thyroid nodule (not recorded which). Some clones in this sample may be carry-over from other donors' samples. CDR3 nucleotide sequence: TGTGCCAGCGGATCGGGACAGGGGGATTATAGCAATCAGCCCCAGCATTTT. The encoded protein is CASGSGQGDYSNQPQHF.